Listed below are T cell receptor beta chains from one sample, sequenced in a study of CD8 T cells in ankylosing spondylitis. TCRdb used MiXCR to reprocess the 5' RACE reads, holding one entry per CDR3 protein. This repertoire shows 150,000 to 200,000 distinct CDR3 sequences, around 20% found once; its top ten account for about 7.6%. Sequences were obtained from blood, either unsorted or a sorted T cell fraction (not recorded which). The receptors come from a male donor with ankylosing spondylitis or in good health (not recorded which). Both conserved end residues are part of each CDR3. Fields, in order: J gene, clone size, V gene, D gene, CDR3 DNA, CDR3 protein. D genes are given only for firm matches. Size tells how often a clone was seen (once, few, many) or the class of an expanded clone, and some rows leave it out.

J gene: TRBJ1-3; clone size: -; V gene: TRBV7-2; D gene: -; CDR3 DNA: TGTGCCAGCAGCTTATACGCGGGGGTTGGGAACACCATATATTTT; CDR3 protein: CASSLYAGVGNTIYF
J gene: TRBJ2-2; clone size: many; V gene: TRBV20-1; D gene: TRBD1; CDR3 DNA: TGCAGTGCTAACTTGGGACAGGGGCCGTGGTCCGGGGAGCTGTTTTTT; CDR3 protein: CSANLGQGPWSGELFF
J gene: TRBJ2-3; clone size: many; V gene: TRBV5-1; D gene: -; CDR3 DNA: TGCGCCAGCAGCCCCGAGGTTGATACGCAGTATTTT; CDR3 protein: CASSPEVDTQYF
J gene: TRBJ2-7; clone size: many; V gene: TRBV9; D gene: TRBD2; CDR3 DNA: TGTGCCAGCAGCACCGGGGGTAGCGGGGTCGAGCAGTACTTC; CDR3 protein: CASSTGGSGVEQYF
J gene: TRBJ2-2; clone size: many; V gene: TRBV2; D gene: -; CDR3 DNA: TGTGCCAGCAAGAGTGGCAGGGGAGACGGGGAGCTGTTTTTT; CDR3 protein: CASKSGRGDGELFF
J gene: TRBJ2-1; clone size: many; V gene: TRBV9; D gene: TRBD2; CDR3 DNA: TGTGCCAGCAGCGTAGGGCTAGCGGGAATAAATGAGCAGTTCTTC; CDR3 protein: CASSVGLAGINEQFF
J gene: TRBJ1-1; clone size: few; V gene: TRBV5-1; D gene: -; CDR3 DNA: TGCGCCAGCAGCTTGGATCTGGGTCTGAACACTGAAGCTTTCTTT; CDR3 protein: CASSLDLGLNTEAFF
J gene: TRBJ1-5; clone size: many; V gene: TRBV3-1; D gene: -; CDR3 DNA: TGTGCCAGCAGTCCCGGGCAAGGGACCCCTCAGCCCCAGCATTTT; CDR3 protein: CASSPGQGTPQPQHF
J gene: TRBJ1-5; clone size: many; V gene: TRBV12-3/TRBV12-4; D gene: TRBD1; CDR3 DNA: TGTGCCACTTCAGGGGGGGGCAATCAGCCCCAGCATTTT; CDR3 protein: CATSGGGNQPQHF
J gene: TRBJ2-2; clone size: -; V gene: TRBV12-3/TRBV12-4; D gene: -; CDR3 DNA: TGTGCCAGCAGTTCCCTTAGGGTGGAGCTGTTTTTT; CDR3 protein: CASSSLRVELFF
J gene: TRBJ2-3; clone size: many; V gene: TRBV7-8; D gene: TRBD2; CDR3 DNA: TGTGCCAGCAGCCACCAGCTAGCGGGATCGGGAGATACGCAGTATTTT; CDR3 protein: CASSHQLAGSGDTQYF
J gene: TRBJ2-7; clone size: few; V gene: TRBV11-2; D gene: -; CDR3 DNA: TGTGCCAGCAGCTTAGTGACAGGAATCCACGAGCAGTACTTC; CDR3 protein: CASSLVTGIHEQYF
J gene: TRBJ2-7; clone size: -; V gene: TRBV29-1; D gene: TRBD1; CDR3 DNA: TGCAGCGTCCAGGACAGGGGGACTACCTACGAGCAGTGCTTC; CDR3 protein: CSVQDRGTTYEQCF
J gene: TRBJ1-3; clone size: -; V gene: TRBV15; D gene: TRBD1; CDR3 DNA: TGTGCCACCGCACAGGGGGCGGCTTACTCTGGAAACACCATATATTTT; CDR3 protein: CATAQGAAYSGNTIYF
J gene: TRBJ2-7; clone size: many; V gene: TRBV20-1; D gene: -; CDR3 DNA: TGCAGTGCTGTAAAAACAGAGAGCTACGAGCAGTACTTC; CDR3 protein: CSAVKTESYEQYF
J gene: TRBJ2-2; clone size: -; V gene: TRBV24-1; D gene: -; CDR3 DNA: TGTGCCACCAGTGTAACTCCGAACACCGGGGAGCTGTTTTTT; CDR3 protein: CATSVTPNTGELFF
J gene: TRBJ2-1; clone size: -; V gene: TRBV7-3; D gene: TRBD1; CDR3 DNA: TGTGCCAGCAGGCAGGCAGGGGGCTTGAACGAGGAGCAGTTCTTC; CDR3 protein: CASRQAGGLNEEQFF
J gene: TRBJ2-7; clone size: -; V gene: TRBV27; D gene: TRBD2; CDR3 DNA: TGTGCCAGCAGTTTACTAGCGGGAACCTACGAGCAGTACTTC; CDR3 protein: CASSLLAGTYEQYF
J gene: TRBJ2-7; clone size: -; V gene: TRBV2; D gene: TRBD2; CDR3 DNA: TGTGCCAGCAGAACCGGGACTAGCGGGAGATACGAGCAGTACTTC; CDR3 protein: CASRTGTSGRYEQYF